This T cell receptor (beta chain) originates from a study of identical twins. MiXCR, applied by TCRdb to the 5' RACE reads, yields one record per CDR3 protein. Of hundreds of thousands of distinct CDR3 sequences listed, approximately 22% are singletons. The germline V gene encodes CDR1 PRHDT and CDR2 FYEKMQ (reference sequence). V was shortened by 1 base and J by 16 bases, with 8 bases between the two germline ends. The CDR3 extends over 11 amino acids. The same sample was also studied in work on T cells expressing NK-cell markers. That work states: Sorting of alpha-beta TCR T cells alone was achieved in several experiments with an anti-gamma-delta TCR antibody. The CD3+CD56-NKG2C+ fraction of several donors was also led by these clonotypes.

The chain joins TRBV13 to TRBJ1-6, with a possible D match to TRBD1 (5 bases). The sequence derives from a woman younger than 30 in good health. Sequencing was done on a sample of PBMCs. DNA of the CDR3: TGTGCCAGCAGCTTAGCCGGGGGACTCCACTTT. Translation gives CASSLAGGLHF. Using reference TRBV13 and TRBJ1-6 for the parts outside the CDR3, the full variable domain is AAGVIQSPRHLIKEKRETATLKCYPIPRHDTVYWYQQGPGQDPQFLISFYEKMQSDKGSIPDRFSAQQFSDYHSELNMSSLELGDSALYFCASSLAGGLHFGNGTRLTVT.